One and the same sample provided the 16 T cell receptor beta chains below, sequenced in a study of OX40 agonist ivuxolimab in advanced cancers. Only in-frame clones appear in the TCRdb table, and some are missing; sequencing was by immunoSEQ multiplex PCR. This table holds tens of thousands of clones, approximately 88% found once. Here the sequenced sample was CD4+ or CD8+ T cells sorted from blood, taken in a trial of the OX40 agonist ivuxolimab. The receptors shown here come from an adult with an advanced solid tumor such as melanoma, head and neck, liver or kidney cancer.

V usage is TRBV6-5 and J usage is TRBJ1-3; 7 bases align to TRBD1. The V and J ends lost 5 bases and 2 bases, in that order; junction bases with no gene match: 3. The germline V gene has CDR1 MNHEY and CDR2 SVGAGI. The CDR3 runs 14 residues. In nucleotides, the CDR3 is TGTGCCAGCAGTCGCGGGACAGCTGGAAACACCATATATTTT. Translating gives CASSRGTAGNTIYF.

The rearrangement joins TRBV28 to TRBJ2-7; 9 bases are shared with TRBD1. The CDR3 spans 14 residues. Looked up from germline, CDR1 is MDHEN and CDR2 is SYDVKM. V was pared by 4 bases and J by 0 bases, with 1 base of the junction left unmatched. The CDR3 bases are TGTGCCAGCAGTTCGACAGGGGGCTCCTACGAGCAGTACTTC. It encodes CASSSTGGSYEQYF.

This chain uses TRBV5-1 with TRBJ2-5; 8 bases are shared with TRBD2. CDR3 size: 16 residues. V gave up 3 bases and J gave up 7 bases; unmatched junction bases: 14. From germline, CDR1 is SGHRS and CDR2 YFSETQ. The CDR3 spells CASSYPGGGRGGTQYF. CDR3 DNA sequence: TGCGCCAGCAGCTACCCCGGGGGGGGGCGCGGAGGGACCCAGTACTTC.

The genes are TRBV15 and TRBJ1-2; no definite D call. The germline V gene encodes CDR1 LNHNV and CDR2 YYDKDF (reference sequence). With 0 bases removed from V and 4 bases from J, the gap between germline ends came to 6 bases. CDR3 length: 13 amino acids. CDR3 DNA: TGTGCCACCAGCAGAGATCACAGCTATGGCTACACCTTC. This sequence encodes CATSRDHSYGYTF. Based on the CDR3 plus reference TRBV15 and TRBJ1-2, the full variable domain is DAMVIQNPRYQVTQFGKPVTLSCSQTLNHNVMYWYQQKSSQAPKLLFHYYDKDFNNEADTPDNFQSRRPNTSFCFLDIRSPGLGDTAMYLCATSRDHSYGYTFGSGTRLTVV.

The rearrangement links TRBV9 to TRBJ1-2; D call uncertain. This CDR3 spans 13 amino acids. Per germline, CDR1 SGDLS and CDR2 YYNGEE. The V end was cut by 1 base, the J end by 1 base, with 5 bases between. CDR3 sequence reads: CASSVTGNYGYTF. CDR3 DNA: TGTGCCAGCAGCGTAACCGGTAACTATGGCTACACCTTC.

The chain employs TRBV2 and TRBJ2-3; D is possibly TRBD1 (5 bases). Germline CDR1 and CDR2: SNHLY and FYNNEI. This CDR3 has 14 residues. Trimming shortened V by 7 bases and J by 2 bases, and 13 bases separated the two germline ends. In nucleotides, the CDR3 is TGTGCCAGCAAAATCCGACAGTACACAGATACGCAGTATTTT. Protein product: CASKIRQYTDTQYF.

The rearrangement joins TRBV11-2 to TRBJ1-2, with 7 bases matching TRBD1. In germline, CDR1 is SGHAT, CDR2 FQNNGV. The CDR3 sequence is 13 residues long. V lost 3 bases to trimming and J lost 4 bases; unmatched junction nucleotides: 2. The CDR3 coding sequence is TGTGCCAGCAGCTTGGGACAGACCTATGGCTACACCTTC. As protein: CASSLGQTYGYTF.

The chain is built from TRBV10-1 and TRBJ2-1, with 7 positions matching TRBD2. V lost 4 bases and J lost 3; bases outside the gene matches: 3. This CDR3 region has 14 residues. The germline gives CDR1 WNHNN, CDR2 SYGVQD (reference sequence). CDR3: CASSAAGVYNEQFF. For the CDR3, the DNA is TGCGCCAGCAGTGCTGCGGGAGTCTACAATGAGCAGTTCTTC.

This clone was picked up one time. The genes are TRBV15 and TRBJ2-5, with D hard to call. Per germline, CDR1 LNHNV and CDR2 YYDKDF (reference sequence). With 1 base removed from V and 2 bases from J, the gap between germline ends came to 5 bases. This CDR3 contains 13 residues. The CDR3 DNA reads TGTGCCACCAGCAGAGGGGCACAAGAGACCCAGTACTTC. As protein: CATSRGAQETQYF.

This sequence joins TRBV14 and TRBJ2-5; TRBD1 agrees at 10 bases. The CDR3 is made up of 15 amino acids. Per the germline V gene, CDR1 is SGHDN and CDR2 is FVKESK. The trim removed 4 bases at V and 6 bases at J, leaving 8 bases unmatched. The CDR3 DNA follows: TGTGCCAGCAGCCCCGACGGACAGGGGGGCCAGACCCAGTACTTC. Translating gives CASSPDGQGGQTQYF.

The chain links TRBV27 to TRBJ2-1; possibly TRBD1 for D (6 bases). This CDR3 comprises 16 residues. Trimming removed 1 base from V and 9 bases from J, with 19 bases in between. Per the germline V gene, CDR1 is MNHEY and CDR2 is SMNVEV (reference sequence). CDR3 DNA: TGTGCCAGCAGTTTATACGGGACACAGACCTGGGGTGAGCAGTTCTTC. Its protein is CASSLYGTQTWGEQFF.

The chain combines TRBV28 with TRBJ2-1; the match to TRBD2 covers 8 bases. The CDR3 totals 17 residues. Germline trimming cut 6 bases from V and 3 bases from J; bases unmatched to any gene: 13. CDR1 is MDHEN, CDR2 SYDVKM, per germline. The CDR3 protein is CASRPPSPSGHYNEQFF. As DNA, the CDR3 is TGTGCCAGCAGACCCCCATCCCCTAGCGGGCACTACAATGAGCAGTTCTTC.

The V call is TRBV6-5, the J call TRBJ2-5, with 13 bases that match TRBD2. The CDR3 covers 13 residues. Germline CDR1 MNHEY, CDR2 SVGAGI. Losses at the gene ends were 6 bases for V and 10 bases for J; bases not matched to a gene: 5. The CDR3 protein is CASRILAGGHQYF. The CDR3 nucleotides are TGTGCCAGCAGAATACTAGCGGGGGGGCACCAGTACTTC.

Comments on this clone: Different DNA sequences within this sample yield the same CDR3. J is TRBJ2-2 and V is TRBV5-4; D remains unclear. Germline V gene lookup returns CDR1 SGHNT and CDR2 YYREEE (reference sequence). The V and J ends lost 2 bases and 5 bases respectively, with 7 bases between them. The CDR3 consists of 13 residues. CDR3 amino acids: CASSLVGTGELFF. The CDR3 DNA reads as TGTGCCAGCAGCTTAGTCGGGACCGGGGAGCTGTTTTTT.

The V gene is TRBV6-5, the J gene TRBJ2-5, with D unresolved. V was clipped by 6 bases and J by 2 bases, with 13 bases between them. The length of the CDR3 is 14 residues. Germline CDR1 and CDR2: MNHEY and SVGAGI. This chain's CDR3 is CASSRSSNQETQYF. DNA for the CDR3: TGTGCCAGCAGCCGCTCCTCAAATCAAGAGACCCAGTACTTC.

This chain joins TRBV11-2 and TRBJ2-2, with a weak D call TRBD1 (6 bases). V dropped 5 bases and J dropped 3 bases, with 22 bases sitting between them. The CDR3 runs 18 residues. Germline lookup yields CDR1 SGHAT and CDR2 FQNNGV. DNA for the CDR3: TGTGCCAGCAGCAGCTCCGGGACAAAACAACCATACACCGGGGAGCTGTTTTTT. This encodes CASSSSGTKQPYTGELFF. The complete variable domain, with remaining parts taken from reference TRBV11-2 and TRBJ2-2, reads EAGVAQSPRYKIIEKRQSVAFWCNPISGHATLYWYQQILGQGPKLLIQFQNNGVVDDSQLPKDRFSAERLKGVDSTLKIQPAKLEDSAVYLCASSSSGTKQPYTGELFFGEGSRLTVL.